What follows are 29 T cell receptor beta chains derived from one specimen sequenced in a study of T cell responses to AZD1222 COVID-19 vaccine. TCRdb's table, derived via immunoSEQ multiplex PCR, lists solely in-frame clones and lacks some. The data contain over 150,000 clones, roughly 93% of them singletons. The sequenced sample was peripheral blood, obtained 28 days after the second dose of the MenACWY control vaccine. The receptors come from an adult who received the MenACWY meningococcal vaccine as a control.

The V gene is TRBV4-1, the J gene TRBJ1-2; the D gene is possibly TRBD1 (5 bases). The CDR3 totals 15 residues. Trimming left V 0 bases short and J 4 bases short, with 12 bases between. Germline CDR1 MGHRA, CDR2 YSYEKL. CDR3 sequence: CASSQDRVKGYGYTF. The CDR3 DNA follows: TGCGCCAGCAGCCAAGACAGGGTGAAAGGCTATGGCTACACCTTC.

The chain combines TRBV7-9 with TRBJ2-5; 9 bases line up with TRBD1. CDR1 is SEHNR and CDR2 is FQNEAQ in the germline V gene (reference sequence). This CDR3 comprises 15 residues. With 5 bases clipped from V and 3 bases from J, the junction kept 7 bases outside the gene matches. Here the CDR3 DNA reads TGTGCCAGCAGCCCTTCCGGGACAGGGAAAGAGACCCAGTACTTC. Translating gives CASSPSGTGKETQYF.

The V call is TRBV30, the J call TRBJ1-2, with D maybe TRBD1 (5 bases). This CDR3 has 13 amino acids. The V gene's germline CDR1 is GTSNPN and CDR2 SVGIG (reference sequence). The ends were cut back, 4 bases at V and 7 bases at J, with 16 bases in the middle. DNA of the CDR3: TGTGCCTGGAACGCAGGGAATCTTGCTGGCTACACCTTC. Residues: CAWNAGNLAGYTF.

The chain employs TRBV30 and TRBJ2-3; 11 bases are a match to TRBD2. V trimming: 2 bases; J trimming: 5 bases; junction bases outside the gene matches: 3. This CDR3 has 14 residues. In germline, CDR1 is GTSNPN, CDR2 SVGIG (reference sequence). This CDR3 reads CAWSPGLAGDTQYF. CDR3 coding DNA: TGTGCCTGGAGTCCTGGACTAGCGGGAGATACGCAGTATTTT.

This clone was observed a single time. J is TRBJ2-3 and V is TRBV27; TRBD2 is a possible D gene (6 bases). The V gene lost 6 bases and the J gene lost 1 base, with 14 bases spanning the gap. CDR1 and CDR2 (germline): MNHEY, SMNVEV (reference sequence). This CDR3 is 15 amino acids long. CDR3: CASRKPGLRTDTQYF. CDR3 nucleotides: TGTGCCAGCAGGAAACCGGGACTTCGCACAGATACGCAGTATTTT.

The chain joins TRBV12-3 or TRBV12-4 to TRBJ1-5; the D is unclear. The CDR3 runs 13 residues. V lost 8 bases and J 5 bases, leaving 13 bases between the germline ends. DNA for the CDR3: TGTGCCAGCGGTGGGCAGATCTATCAGCCCCAGCATTTT. Encoded protein: CASGGQIYQPQHF.

The genes are TRBV11-2 and TRBJ1-1; D might be TRBD1 (5 bases). CDR1 SGHAT and CDR2 FQNNGV come from the germline V gene. Trimming left V 4 bases short and J 1 base short, with 7 bases between. This CDR3 is 13 amino acids long. The CDR3 DNA reads as TGTGCCAGCAGCTGGGGGGGGAACACTGAAGCTTTCTTT. Protein sequence: CASSWGGNTEAFF.

This sequence joins TRBV5-1 and TRBJ1-6; 9 positions agree with TRBD1. Trimming removed 0 bases from V and 8 bases from J; junction bases left unmatched: 0. The CDR3 runs to 14 residues. Germline-derived CDR1 and CDR2 are SGHRS and YFSETQ. The CDR3 coding sequence is TGCGCCAGCAGCTTGGGACAGGGGGATTCACCCCTCCACTTT. Residues: CASSLGQGDSPLHF.

The chain recombines TRBV11-2 with TRBJ1-2, with unresolved D. CDR1 is SGHAT and CDR2 is FQNNGV in the germline V gene. V lost 4 bases and J 6 bases, leaving 21 bases between the germline ends. CDR3 length: 16 residues. In DNA, the CDR3 is TGTGCCAGCAGCTACCGGGTAGAAGGTTACCCAAATGGCTACACCTTC. Residues: CASSYRVEGYPNGYTF. Looking up the rest from reference TRBV11-2 and TRBJ1-2 gives the full variable domain: EAGVAQSPRYKIIEKRQSVAFWCNPISGHATLYWYQQILGQGPKLLIQFQNNGVVDDSQLPKDRFSAERLKGVDSTLKIQPAKLEDSAVYLCASSYRVEGYPNGYTFGSGTRLTVV.

V and J are TRBV2 and TRBJ1-5; TRBD1 aligns across 7 bases. The CDR3 length is 14 residues. Germline V gene sequence: CDR1 SNHLY, CDR2 FYNNEI. V shed 4 bases, J shed 4 bases, and the junction held 4 bases outside the gene matches. The CDR3 DNA is TGTGCCAGCAGTGCGGAGACAGGGAATCAGCCCCAGCATTTT. Amino acid sequence: CASSAETGNQPQHF.

The V and J genes are TRBV7-9 and TRBJ1-2; TRBD1 aligns across 7 bases. Germline V gene sequence: CDR1 SEHNR, CDR2 FQNEAQ (reference sequence). The CDR3 spans 15 residues. V dropped 7 bases and J dropped 7; count of bases not matched to a gene: 15. The CDR3 nucleotides read TGTGCCAGCAACACATTCGCACAGGGGAATGGTGGCTACACCTTC. This encodes CASNTFAQGNGGYTF. Using reference TRBV7-9 and TRBJ1-2 for the parts outside the CDR3, the full variable domain is DTGVSQNPRHKITKRGQNVTFRCDPISEHNRLYWYRQTLGQGPEFLTYFQNEAQLEKSRLLSDRFSAERPKGSFSTLEIQRTEQGDSAMYLCASNTFAQGNGGYTFGSGTRLTVV.

V usage is TRBV10-3 and J usage is TRBJ1-6; weak D call: TRBD1 (6 bases). This CDR3 spans 15 amino acids. The germline V gene encodes CDR1 ENHRY and CDR2 SYGVKD. V lost 4 bases and J 5 bases, leaving 12 bases between the germline ends. CDR3 sequence (DNA): TGTGCCATCAGTGGGGGGGCCTGGAATAATTCACCCCTCCACTTT. Its protein product is CAISGGAWNNSPLHF.

This sequence joins TRBV12-3 or TRBV12-4 and TRBJ1-2, with D unclear. Trimming removed 1 base at V and 5 bases at J, with 5 bases between. The CDR3 totals 12 residues. This chain's CDR3 is CASSLGEYGYTF. For the CDR3, the DNA is TGTGCCAGCAGTTTAGGGGAATATGGCTACACCTTC.

V is TRBV6-5 and J is TRBJ1-2; the D gene is possibly TRBD1 (5 bases). This CDR3 spans 15 amino acids. V dropped 7 bases and J dropped 7 bases, with 22 bases sitting between them. In germline, CDR1 is MNHEY, CDR2 SVGAGI. The DNA for the CDR3 is TGTGCCAGCATGCCGGGACTCCTCACGGGGTCTGGCTACACCTTC. Protein sequence: CASMPGLLTGSGYTF.

The chain combines TRBV3-1 (or the pseudogene TRBV3-2) with TRBJ1-6, with no clear D. V shed 3 bases and J shed 5 bases, with 8 bases lying between them. The CDR3 length is 14 residues. CDR1 is LGHDT and CDR2 is YNNKEL in the germline V gene (reference sequence). The CDR3 DNA is TGTGCCAGCAGCCATTTCAATGATAATTCACCCCTCCACTTT. As protein: CASSHFNDNSPLHF.

CDR3 DNA: TGTGCCAGCAGCGTTAGCGGCGGGGTAGAGACCCAGTACTTC. As protein: CASSVSGGVETQYF. V gene TRBV7-9 combines with J gene TRBJ2-5; tentative D call: TRBD2 (6 bases). V lost 5 bases and J lost 4, with 14 bases in between. The CDR3 spans 14 residues. Germline loops: CDR1 SEHNR, CDR2 FQNEAQ (reference sequence).

The V and J genes are TRBV10-2 and TRBJ1-1, with TRBD1 matching over 7 bases. Germline loops: CDR1 WSHSY, CDR2 SAAADI. Trimming took 7 bases from V and 0 from J; bases not matched to a gene: 11. The CDR3 spans 16 residues. The CDR3 loop reads CASTNDRAGLNTEAFF. The DNA of the CDR3 is TGCGCCAGCACTAACGACAGGGCGGGGTTGAACACTGAAGCTTTCTTT.

J is TRBJ2-7 and V is TRBV10-3; perhaps TRBD1 as D (6 bases). V dropped 2 bases and J dropped 0 bases, with 11 bases sitting between them. CDR1 is ENHRY and CDR2 is SYGVKD in the germline V gene. This CDR3 has 15 amino acids. CDR3 residues: CAISEPQGSSYEQYF. The CDR3 DNA follows: TGTGCCATCAGTGAGCCCCAGGGGAGCTCCTACGAGCAGTACTTC.

The chain carries TRBV19 and TRBJ1-5; D gene unclear. Trimming removed 2 bases from V and 4 bases from J, with 9 bases in between. CDR3 length: 14 residues. CDR1 is LNHDA and CDR2 is SQIVND in the germline V gene (reference sequence). The CDR3 DNA follows: TGTGCCAGTAGTATAAGGTCAGCTAATCAGCCCCAGCATTTT. This sequence encodes CASSIRSANQPQHF.

This clone was counted once. The V gene is TRBV5-4, the J gene TRBJ1-6; a weak D match, TRBD1 (5 bases). V was trimmed by 4 bases and J by 5 bases, leaving 19 bases between them. The CDR3 has 17 residues. CDR1 and CDR2 from the germline V gene are SGHNT and YYREEE (reference sequence). CDR3 sequence (DNA): TGTGCCAGCAGCGGGGGTTACTCGACAGTCAATAATTCACCCCTCCACTTT. This sequence encodes CASSGGYSTVNNSPLHF. The whole variable domain, remainder taken from reference TRBV5-4 and TRBJ1-6, is ETGVTQSPTHLIKTRGQQVTLRCSSQSGHNTVSWYQQALGQGPQFIFQYYREEENGRGNFPPRFSGLQFPNYSSELNVNALELDDSALYLCASSGGYSTVNNSPLHFGNGTRLTVT.

The chain couples TRBV5-4 to TRBJ2-3; TRBD2 matches 11 bases. This CDR3 comprises 16 residues. Per the germline V gene, CDR1 is SGHNT and CDR2 is YYREEE (reference sequence). V lost 4 bases, J lost 1 base, and 5 bases stayed unmatched. As DNA, the CDR3 is TGTGCCAGCAGCCCTCGACTAGCGGGGCGCACAGATACGCAGTATTTT. Encoded protein: CASSPRLAGRTDTQYF.

This chain links TRBV27 with TRBJ1-2; 8 bases map to TRBD1. Germline CDR1 and CDR2: MNHEY and SMNVEV (reference sequence). V was pared by 2 bases and J by 8 bases, with 13 bases of the junction left unmatched. There are 16 residues in the CDR3. The CDR3, as DNA: TGTGCCAGCAGTTTAGCGACGGGACAGGCGCCCAAAGGCTACACCTTC. Translating it yields CASSLATGQAPKGYTF.

The chain uses TRBV7-9 and TRBJ1-5, with D possibly matching TRBD1 (5 bases). There are 15 residues in the CDR3. Trimming shortened V by 1 base and J by 0 bases, and 7 bases separated the two germline ends. Germline assignment: CDR1 SEHNR and CDR2 FQNEAQ (reference sequence). The CDR3 coding sequence is TGTGCCAGCAGCTTAGGACAGTATAGCAATCAGCCCCAGCATTTT. Translation: CASSLGQYSNQPQHF.

V and J are TRBV28 and TRBJ1-2; no reliable D call. Germline CDR1 reads MDHEN; CDR2 reads SYDVKM. The V end lost 1 base, the J end lost 8 bases, and 14 bases lay between the germline ends. This CDR3 has 14 residues. This CDR3 reads CASSLLRPPRGYTF. CDR3 in DNA: TGTGCCAGCAGTTTATTGAGACCCCCGAGGGGCTACACCTTC.

The V and J genes are TRBV30 and TRBJ1-2; 9 nucleotides align to TRBD1. The CDR3 has 13 amino acids. Germline V CDR1 and CDR2: GTSNPN, SVGIG (reference sequence). V was pared by 2 bases and J by 8 bases, with 6 bases of the junction left unmatched. The CDR3 region has the DNA TGTGCCTGGAGTTTACAGGGGGCAGGGGGCTACACCTTC. This encodes CAWSLQGAGGYTF.

This rearrangement joins TRBV19 to TRBJ1-2, with D perhaps TRBD1 (5 bases). The CDR3 runs to 13 residues. Trimming pared 3 bases from V and 4 bases from J, leaving 9 bases between. Germline loops: CDR1 LNHDA, CDR2 SQIVND (reference sequence). The CDR3 region is CASSIQGFYGYTF. The CDR3 DNA reads TGTGCCAGTAGTATCCAGGGTTTCTATGGCTACACCTTC.

The rearrangement links TRBV6-4 to TRBJ1-2; 8 bases match TRBD1. The CDR3 loop spans 15 amino acids. The germline CDR1 and CDR2 sequences are MRHNA and SNTAGT. V dropped 6 bases and J dropped 0; count of bases not matched to a gene: 6. In nucleotides, the CDR3 is TGTGCCAGCAGCGCAAACAGGGGGGCTAACTATGGCTACACCTTC. Residues: CASSANRGANYGYTF.

The rearrangement uses TRBV20-1 and TRBJ2-5; D is possibly TRBD2 (5 bases). The CDR3 consists of 10 residues. Germline CDR1 reads DFQATT; CDR2 reads SNEGSKA (reference sequence). Between the trimmed V and J ends, which lost 7 bases and 5 bases, there was a span of 8 bases. In DNA form, the CDR3 reads TGCAGTGGGGAGTCGGAGACCCAGTACTTC. Protein product: CSGESETQYF.

V usage is TRBV20-1 and J usage is TRBJ1-1, with 7 bases aligning to TRBD1. This CDR3 is built from 16 residues. The V segment lost 3 bases and the J segment 4 bases; nucleotides outside the gene matches: 14. The germline CDR1 and CDR2 sequences are DFQATT and SNEGSKA (reference sequence). The CDR3 protein is CSASGVKTGPSTEAFF. The CDR3 DNA reads as TGCAGTGCTAGTGGGGTTAAGACAGGGCCTAGCACTGAAGCTTTCTTT.